Following are 23 T cell receptor beta chains from one sample sequenced in a study of T cell repertoires in cytomegalovirus infection. These TCRs are of unknown antigen specificity. TCRdb reanalysed the reads using MiXCR and keeps one entry per CDR3 protein. The repertoire holds some 940,000 distinct CDR3 sequences, with more than 25% as singletons. Sequenced material: cultured CD8+ T cells from PBMCs, taken from culture after CMV antigen stimulation. All receptors come from a human donor in good health (CMV status not recorded). Some clones in this sample may be carry-over from other donors' samples.

The chain joins TRBV7-2 to TRBJ2-7, with D possibly TRBD2 on 5 matching bases. CDR1 and CDR2 (germline): SGHTA, FQGNSA. There are 14 residues in the CDR3. The germline V and J ends were trimmed by 5 bases and 0 bases, with 11 bases remaining between them. The CDR3 is CASSKNEGSYEQYF. The DNA for the CDR3 is TGTGCCAGCAGCAAAAACGAGGGCTCCTACGAGCAGTACTTC.

This clonotype has only a few counts. V and J are TRBV20-1 and TRBJ2-3; a weak D match, TRBD1 (5 bases). Trimming shortened V by 3 bases and J by 6 bases, and 13 bases separated the two germline ends. CDR1 DFQATT and CDR2 SNEGSKA come from the germline V gene (reference sequence). The CDR3 is 13 amino acids. CDR3: CSARFRVSDTQYF. The CDR3 nucleotides are TGCAGTGCTAGGTTCAGGGTATCCGATACGCAGTATTTT.

The genes are TRBV27 and TRBJ2-7; no clear D. Trimming took off 5 bases at V and 9 bases at J, with 17 bases between the two ends. Germline assignment: CDR1 MNHEY and CDR2 SMNVEV (reference sequence). The length of the CDR3 is 13 residues. The CDR3 DNA is TGTGCCAGCAGTCCTATACCCGGGTTTGGGCAGTACGTC. Translating it yields CASSPIPGFGQYV.

The V call is TRBV5-1, the J call TRBJ2-2; D remains ambiguous. Trimming removed 4 bases at V and 1 base at J, with 20 bases between. This CDR3 has 18 amino acids. Germline V gene lookup returns CDR1 SGHRS and CDR2 YFSETQ. This CDR3 reads CASSLARYVVENTGELFF. The CDR3 DNA sequence: TGCGCCAGCAGCCTTGCAAGGTACGTCGTGGAGAACACCGGGGAGCTGTTTTTT.

This clonotype was seen a few times. The V call is TRBV7-9, the J call TRBJ2-5; 7 nucleotides line up with TRBD1. This CDR3 comprises 14 residues. The V gene's germline CDR1 is SEHNR and CDR2 FQNEAQ (reference sequence). After removal of 5 bases from V and 7 bases from J, the junction contained 10 bases not matched to a gene. The CDR3 region has the DNA TGTGCCAGCAGCCCGACGACAGGGCTACGGACCCAGTACTTC. This translates into CASSPTTGLRTQYF.

This clonotype showed up just a few times. J is TRBJ1-2 and V is TRBV6-8; D possibly corresponds to TRBD1 (5 bases). CDR3 length: 12 residues. V gave up 5 bases and J gave up 7 bases, with 11 bases separating them. Germline loops: CDR1 MNHGY, CDR2 SAAAGT. The CDR3, as DNA: TGTGCCAGCAGTATCCAGGGCGGTGGCTACACCTTC. Its protein is CASSIQGGGYTF.

The gene calls are TRBV10-2 and TRBJ1-1; D gene uncertain. The germline V gene encodes CDR1 WSHSY and CDR2 SAAADI. The CDR3 loop spans 15 amino acids. Trimming shortened V by 3 bases and J by 1 base, and 12 bases separated the two germline ends. CDR3 nucleotide sequence: TGCGCCAGCAGTGAAATGCGGTACCCGAACACTGAAGCTTTCTTT. It specifies CASSEMRYPNTEAFF.

This clonotype has a count of ten or more. The chain recombines TRBV7-2 with TRBJ2-3; 12 bases are shared with TRBD2. Losses at the gene ends were 5 bases for V and 6 bases for J; bases not matched to a gene: 6. The CDR3 runs 15 residues. Germline lookup yields CDR1 SGHTA and CDR2 FQGNSA. CDR3 sequence: CASSRTSGGLDTQYF. CDR3 in DNA: TGTGCCAGCAGCAGAACTAGCGGGGGGTTGGATACGCAGTATTTT. The full variable domain, with the rest looked up from reference TRBV7-2 and TRBJ2-3, is GAGVSQSPSNKVTEKGKDVELRCDPISGHTALYWYRQSLGQGLEFLIYFQGNSAPDKSGLPSDRFSAERTGGSVSTLTIQRTQQEDSAVYLCASSRTSGGLDTQYFGPGTRLTVL.

This rearrangement joins TRBV7-6 to TRBJ2-1; 9 nucleotides agree with TRBD1. The germline V gene has CDR1 SGHVS and CDR2 FNYEAQ. V lost 2 bases to trimming and J lost 6 bases; unmatched junction nucleotides: 11. This CDR3 spans 17 amino acids. CDR3 DNA: TGTGCCAGCAGCTTATACCGCCGGGACAGGGTCTCCAATGAGCAGTTCTTC. It yields the protein CASSLYRRDRVSNEQFF.

On this clonotype itself: At one end, the junction sequence differs from germline, possibly due to a read error. This sequence joins TRBV7-6 and TRBJ2-5, with 9 bases aligning to TRBD2. CDR1 is SGHVS, CDR2 FNYEAQ, per germline. CDR3 size: 17 residues. CDR3 sequence: CASSLRTSGRYQETQYF. In nucleotides, the CDR3 is TGTGCTAGCAGCTTGAGAACTAGCGGGCGATACCAAGAGACCCAGTACTTC.

This clonotype has a count of ten or more. Here the CDR3 reads CASSRTRRQTRTKNIQYF. The CDR3 DNA reads as TGTGCCAGCAGTAGGACCAGGAGACAGACGAGGACCAAAAACATTCAGTACTTC. This chain joins TRBV6-6 and TRBJ2-4; D is possibly TRBD1 (5 bases). Trimming removed 5 bases at V and 2 bases at J, with 22 bases between. The germline gives CDR1 MNHNY, CDR2 SVGAGI (reference sequence). The CDR3 is 18 amino acids.

The chain carries TRBV4-1 and TRBJ2-3; 14 bases are shared with TRBD2. In germline, CDR1 is MGHRA, CDR2 YSYEKL. The CDR3 is 19 amino acids. V shed 2 bases, J shed 0 bases, and the junction held 7 bases outside the gene matches. The CDR3 bases are TGCGCCAGCAGCCAACGGACTAGCGGGGGGCCGGCTAGCACAGATACGCAGTATTTT. As protein: CASSQRTSGGPASTDTQYF.

In DNA, the CDR3 is TGTGCCAGCAGTTACCAGATGAACACCGGGGAGCTGTTTTTT. Translated, it gives CASSYQMNTGELFF. The chain combines TRBV12-3 or TRBV12-4 with TRBJ2-2; no reliable D call. The V and J ends lost 4 bases and 1 base respectively, with 7 bases between them. The CDR3 has 14 residues.

The chain has TRBV7-9 and TRBJ2-7; 8 bases fit TRBD1. The V segment lost 5 bases and the J segment 2 bases; nucleotides outside the gene matches: 8. CDR3 length: 15 amino acids. Per germline, CDR1 SEHNR and CDR2 FQNEAQ (reference sequence). The CDR3 DNA reads TGTGCCAGCAGCAACCAAAGGACAGGGACCTACGAGCAGTACTTC. It encodes CASSNQRTGTYEQYF.

This clonotype was found a few times. This chain joins TRBV29-1 and TRBJ1-1, with a possible D match to TRBD1 (5 bases). V lost 1 base and J lost 9, with 12 bases in between. Germline values: CDR1 SQVTM, CDR2 ANQGSEA. This CDR3 is built from 12 residues. As DNA, the CDR3 is TGCAGCGTTGAAGCTTCAGGGACCCAAGCTTTCTTT. This gives the protein CSVEASGTQAFF. The complete variable domain, with remaining parts taken from reference TRBV29-1 and TRBJ1-1, reads SAVISQKPSRDICQRGTSLTIQCQVDSQVTMMFWYRQQPGQSLTLIATANQGSEATYESGFVIDKFPISRPNLTFSTLTVSNMSPEDSSIYLCSVEASGTQAFFGQGTRLTVV.

This chain connects TRBV12-3 or TRBV12-4 to TRBJ2-6; unclear D gene. This CDR3 comprises 16 residues. Trimming cost V 3 bases and J 0 bases, with 9 bases left between them. The CDR3 spells CASSLIVHSGANVLTF. In nucleotides, the CDR3 is TGTGCCAGCAGTTTGATCGTCCACTCTGGGGCCAACGTCCTGACTTTC.

This clonotype has only a few counts. The J gene is TRBJ1-5, the V gene TRBV7-8; D unclear. The CDR3 extends over 16 amino acids. Germline CDR1 is SGHVS and CDR2 is FQNEAQ. The V gene lost 1 base and the J gene lost 0 bases, with 10 bases spanning the gap. The CDR3 DNA reads TGTGCCAGCAGCTTAGGAGGTACTGATAGCAATCAGCCCCAGCATTTT. It encodes CASSLGGTDSNQPQHF.

This clonotype has ten or more counts. The chain carries TRBV7-9 and TRBJ1-2, with a tentative D call TRBD1 (5 bases). V dropped 6 bases and J dropped 7 bases, with 24 bases sitting between them. There are 16 residues in the CDR3. Germline lookup yields CDR1 SEHNR and CDR2 FQNEAQ (reference sequence). The CDR3 nucleotides read TGTGCCAGCAGTTCAGTTAGAGGGGCCGCTTTCGGTGGCTACACCTTC. Residues: CASSSVRGAAFGGYTF.

This chain links TRBV12-3 or TRBV12-4 with TRBJ2-1; D is possibly TRBD2 (6 bases). This CDR3 has 14 residues. V was shortened by 8 bases and J by 5 bases, with 16 bases between the two germline ends. CDR3 bases: TGTGCCAGCTCCCTTTTGGGGGGAAACAATGAGCAGTTCTTC. It yields the protein CASSLLGGNNEQFF.

This clonotype has only a few counts. The J gene is TRBJ2-7, the V gene TRBV7-9, with 11 bases fitting TRBD2. The CDR3 covers 14 residues. Losses at the gene ends were 4 bases for V and 3 bases for J; bases not matched to a gene: 2. Germline assignment: CDR1 SEHNR and CDR2 FQNEAQ (reference sequence). The CDR3 DNA reads TGTGCCAGCAGCTCCGGGACTAGCGGCTACGAGCAGTACGTC. Translated: CASSSGTSGYEQYV.

The rearrangement uses TRBV6-5 and TRBJ1-1; TRBD1 matches 8 bases. CDR3 length equals 14 residues. The V and J ends lost 0 bases and 5 bases, in that order; junction bases with no gene match: 2. CDR1 and CDR2 from the germline V gene are MNHEY and SVGAGI. The CDR3 DNA sequence: TGTGCCAGCAGTTACTCAGGACAGGGAACTGAAGCTTTCTTT. It translates to CASSYSGQGTEAFF.

This clonotype was counted at least ten times. This chain uses TRBV12-3 or TRBV12-4 with TRBJ2-6, with 7 bases that match TRBD1. The ends lost 7 bases at V and 0 bases at J; junction bases unmatched: 9. The CDR3 has 17 amino acids. Here the CDR3 reads CASNRDRVLSGANVLTF. The CDR3, as DNA: TGTGCCAGCAACCGGGACAGAGTTCTCTCTGGGGCCAACGTCCTGACTTTC.

This clonotype has just a few counts. V usage is TRBV7-2 and J usage is TRBJ1-1; D is possibly TRBD1 (5 bases). The CDR3 has 14 residues. CDR1 and CDR2 (germline): SGHTA, FQGNSA. V lost 3 bases to trimming and J lost 5 bases, with 13 bases between them. DNA for the CDR3: TGTGCCAGCAGCTTCGGGGGGGTAGGGACTGAAGCTTTCTTT. Protein sequence: CASSFGGVGTEAFF.